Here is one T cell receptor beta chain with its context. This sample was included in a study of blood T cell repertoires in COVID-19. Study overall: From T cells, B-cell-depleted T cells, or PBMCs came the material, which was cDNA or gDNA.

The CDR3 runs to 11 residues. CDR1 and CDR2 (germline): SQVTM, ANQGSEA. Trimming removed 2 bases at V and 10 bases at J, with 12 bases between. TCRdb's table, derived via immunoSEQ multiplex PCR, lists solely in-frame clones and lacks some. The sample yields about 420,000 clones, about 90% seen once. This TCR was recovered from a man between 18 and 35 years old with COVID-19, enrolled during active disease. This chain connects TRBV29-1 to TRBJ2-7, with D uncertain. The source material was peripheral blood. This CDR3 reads CSVESTHLQYF. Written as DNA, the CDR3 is TGCAGCGTTGAATCCACCCACTTACAGTACTTC.